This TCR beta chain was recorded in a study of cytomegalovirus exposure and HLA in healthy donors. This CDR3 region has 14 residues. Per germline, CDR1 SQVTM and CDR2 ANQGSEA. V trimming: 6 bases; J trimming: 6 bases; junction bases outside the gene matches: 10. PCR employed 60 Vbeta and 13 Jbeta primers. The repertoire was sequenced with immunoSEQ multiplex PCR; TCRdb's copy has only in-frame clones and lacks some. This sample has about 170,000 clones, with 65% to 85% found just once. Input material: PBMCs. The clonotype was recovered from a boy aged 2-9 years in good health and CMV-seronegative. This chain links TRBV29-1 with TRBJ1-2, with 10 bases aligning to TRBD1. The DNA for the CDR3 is TGCAGCGTGCCCAACCCGGGACAGGGGAATGGCTACACCTTC. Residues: CSVPNPGQGNGYTF. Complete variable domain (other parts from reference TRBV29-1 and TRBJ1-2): SAVISQKPSRDICQRGTSLTIQCQVDSQVTMMFWYRQQPGQSLTLIATANQGSEATYESGFVIDKFPISRPNLTFSTLTVSNMSPEDSSIYLCSVPNPGQGNGYTFGSGTRLTVV.